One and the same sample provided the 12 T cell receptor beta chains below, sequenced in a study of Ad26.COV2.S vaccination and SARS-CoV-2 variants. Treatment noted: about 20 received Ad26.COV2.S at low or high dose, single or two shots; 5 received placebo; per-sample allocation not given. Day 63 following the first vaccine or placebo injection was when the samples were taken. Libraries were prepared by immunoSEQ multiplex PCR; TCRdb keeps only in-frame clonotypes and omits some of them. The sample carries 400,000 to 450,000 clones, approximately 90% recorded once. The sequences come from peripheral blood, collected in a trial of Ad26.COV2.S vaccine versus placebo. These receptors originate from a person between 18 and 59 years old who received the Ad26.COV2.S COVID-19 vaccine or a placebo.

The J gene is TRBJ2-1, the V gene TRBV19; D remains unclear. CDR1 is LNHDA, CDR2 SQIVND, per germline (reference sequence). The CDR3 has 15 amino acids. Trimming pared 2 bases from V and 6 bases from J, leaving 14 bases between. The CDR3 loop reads CASSIRYSFVNEQFF. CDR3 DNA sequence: TGTGCCAGTAGTATACGATACTCTTTTGTCAATGAGCAGTTCTTC.

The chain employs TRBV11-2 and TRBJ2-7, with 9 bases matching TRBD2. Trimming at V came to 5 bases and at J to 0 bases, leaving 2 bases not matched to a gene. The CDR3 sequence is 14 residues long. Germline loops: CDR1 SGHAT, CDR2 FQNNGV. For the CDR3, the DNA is TGTGCCAGCAGCCTAGCGGGGAACTCCTACGAGCAGTACTTC. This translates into CASSLAGNSYEQYF.

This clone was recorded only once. The CDR3 sequence: CAWSVHIRVGLDTQYF. The CDR3 nucleotides read TGTGCCTGGAGTGTACATATTAGGGTGGGTTTGGATACGCAGTATTTT. The V and J genes are TRBV30 and TRBJ2-3, with D unresolved. Germline V gene sequence: CDR1 GTSNPN, CDR2 SVGIG (reference sequence). V lost 0 bases and J lost 6, with 19 bases in between. This CDR3 comprises 16 residues.

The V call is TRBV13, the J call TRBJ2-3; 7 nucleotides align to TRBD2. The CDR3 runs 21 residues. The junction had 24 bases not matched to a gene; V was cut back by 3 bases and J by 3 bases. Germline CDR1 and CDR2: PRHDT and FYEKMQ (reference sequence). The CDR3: CASSFTRVWGSGETHTDTQYF. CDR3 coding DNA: TGTGCCAGCAGCTTTACGCGCGTTTGGGGAAGCGGGGAGACCCATACAGATACGCAGTATTTT. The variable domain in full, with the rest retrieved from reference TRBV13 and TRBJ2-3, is AAGVIQSPRHLIKEKRETATLKCYPIPRHDTVYWYQQGPGQDPQFLISFYEKMQSDKGSIPDRFSAQQFSDYHSELNMSSLELGDSALYFCASSFTRVWGSGETHTDTQYFGPGTRLTVL.

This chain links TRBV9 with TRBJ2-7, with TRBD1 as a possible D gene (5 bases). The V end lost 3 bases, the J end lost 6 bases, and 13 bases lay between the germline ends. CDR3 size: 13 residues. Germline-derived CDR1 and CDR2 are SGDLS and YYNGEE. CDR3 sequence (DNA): TGTGCCAGCAGCGCATCAGGGTTCCGCGAGCAGTACTTC. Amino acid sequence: CASSASGFREQYF. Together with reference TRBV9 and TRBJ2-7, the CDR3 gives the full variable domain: DSGVTQTPKHLITATGQRVTLRCSPRSGDLSVYWYQQSLDQGLQFLIQYYNGEERAKGNILERFSAQQFPDLHSELNLSSLELGDSALYFCASSASGFREQYFGPGTRLTVT.

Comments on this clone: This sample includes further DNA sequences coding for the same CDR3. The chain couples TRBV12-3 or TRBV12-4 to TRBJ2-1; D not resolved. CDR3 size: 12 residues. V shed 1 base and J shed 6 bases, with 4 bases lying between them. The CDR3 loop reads CASSLGVNEQFF. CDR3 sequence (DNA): TGTGCCAGCAGTTTAGGAGTCAATGAGCAGTTCTTC.

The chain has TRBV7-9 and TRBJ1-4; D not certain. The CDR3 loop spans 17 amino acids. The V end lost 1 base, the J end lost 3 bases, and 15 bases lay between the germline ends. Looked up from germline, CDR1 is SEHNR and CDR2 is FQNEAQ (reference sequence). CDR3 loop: CASSLVAFGEANEKLFF. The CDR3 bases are TGTGCCAGCAGCTTAGTTGCGTTTGGCGAGGCTAATGAAAAACTGTTTTTT.

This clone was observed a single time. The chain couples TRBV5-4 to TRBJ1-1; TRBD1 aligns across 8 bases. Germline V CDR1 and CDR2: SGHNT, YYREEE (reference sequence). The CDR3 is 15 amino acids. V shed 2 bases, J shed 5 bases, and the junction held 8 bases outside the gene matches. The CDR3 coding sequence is TGTGCCAGCAGCTTTCTAGGAGGGACAGGAACTGAAGCTTTCTTT. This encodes CASSFLGGTGTEAFF.

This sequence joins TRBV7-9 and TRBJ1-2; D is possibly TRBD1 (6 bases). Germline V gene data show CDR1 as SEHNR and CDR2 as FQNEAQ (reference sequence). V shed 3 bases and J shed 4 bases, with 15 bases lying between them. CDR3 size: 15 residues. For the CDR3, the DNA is TGTGCCAGCAGCTTCGTACAGGGACCCTCCTATGGCTACACCTTC. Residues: CASSFVQGPSYGYTF.

The DNA of the CDR3 is TGTGCCAGCAGCTTGGTTGCCTCAAGCTCCTACAATGAGCAGTTCTTC. It is translated as CASSLVASSSYNEQFF. V is TRBV5-6 and J is TRBJ2-1; D gene uncertain. The CDR3 consists of 16 residues. Germline V gives CDR1 SGHDT, CDR2 YYEEEE. V was clipped by 0 bases and J by 0 bases, with 10 bases between them.

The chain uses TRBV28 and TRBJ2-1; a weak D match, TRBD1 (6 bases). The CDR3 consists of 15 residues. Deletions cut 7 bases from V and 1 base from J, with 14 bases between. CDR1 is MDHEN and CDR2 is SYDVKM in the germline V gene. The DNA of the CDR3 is TGTGCCAGCAAAAAGACAGGAGCATCCTACAATGAGCAGTTCTTC. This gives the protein CASKKTGASYNEQFF.

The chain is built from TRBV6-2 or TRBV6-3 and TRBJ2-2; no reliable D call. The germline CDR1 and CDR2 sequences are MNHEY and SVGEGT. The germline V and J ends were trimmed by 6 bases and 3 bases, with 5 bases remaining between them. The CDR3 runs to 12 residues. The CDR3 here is CASSLDTGELFF. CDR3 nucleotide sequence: TGTGCCAGCAGCCTAGACACCGGGGAGCTGTTTTTT.